This T cell receptor beta chain was identified in a study of graft-versus-host responses after intestinal transplantation. Background on the study: Multivisceral, liver-intestinal, or isolated intestinal transplants were given to recipients. Anti-thymocyte globulin induction was given to all recipients, followed by tacrolimus and steroids for around three years.

TCRdb's copy holds only in-frame clones and misses some; the assay was immunoSEQ multiplex PCR. The table records about 18,000 clones, roughly 40% of them present only once. With about 200,000 irradiated, violet-dye-labeled stimulator cells, about 200,000 CFSE-labeled responder cells were plated. Responder CD3+CD4+ and CD3+CD8+ cells that were proliferating and CFSE-low were sorted after the reaction. The V and J ends lost 9 bases and 7 bases respectively, with 16 bases between them. CDR1 is SNHLY and CDR2 is FYNNEI in the germline V gene. This CDR3 region has 14 residues. The chain combines TRBV2 with TRBJ1-6, with D possibly TRBD1 on 6 matching bases. This TCR came from a human patient who received an intestinal transplant. The specimen was alloreactive CD4+ T cells from a mixed lymphocyte reaction culture, collected before intestinal transplant. Sample subset: CFSE-low proliferating T cells sorted from approximately six-day pre-transplant mixed lymphocyte reaction (GvH or HvG direction). The CDR3 spells CASLTGTKNSPLHF. For the CDR3, the DNA is TGTGCCAGTTTAACCGGGACAAAAAATTCACCCCTCCACTTT.